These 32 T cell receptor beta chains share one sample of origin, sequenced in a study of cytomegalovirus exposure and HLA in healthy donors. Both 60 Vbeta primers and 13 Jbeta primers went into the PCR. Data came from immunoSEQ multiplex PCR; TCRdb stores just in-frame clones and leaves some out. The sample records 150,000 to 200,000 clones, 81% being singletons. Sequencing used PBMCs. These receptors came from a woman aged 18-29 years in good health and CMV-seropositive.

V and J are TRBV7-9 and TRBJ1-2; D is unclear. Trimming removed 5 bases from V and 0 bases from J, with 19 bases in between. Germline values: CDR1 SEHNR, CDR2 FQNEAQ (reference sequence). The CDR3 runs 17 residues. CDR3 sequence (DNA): TGTGCCAGCAGCCCCCCCGGCCGTGGGAGCGCTAACTATGGCTACACCTTC. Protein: CASSPPGRGSANYGYTF.

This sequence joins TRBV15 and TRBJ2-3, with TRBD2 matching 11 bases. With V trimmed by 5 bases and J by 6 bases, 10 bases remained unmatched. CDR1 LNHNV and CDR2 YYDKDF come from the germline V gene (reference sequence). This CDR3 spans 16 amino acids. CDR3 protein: CATSSRLAGGLDTQYF. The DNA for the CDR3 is TGTGCCACCAGCTCGAGGCTAGCGGGGGGACTGGATACGCAGTATTTT.

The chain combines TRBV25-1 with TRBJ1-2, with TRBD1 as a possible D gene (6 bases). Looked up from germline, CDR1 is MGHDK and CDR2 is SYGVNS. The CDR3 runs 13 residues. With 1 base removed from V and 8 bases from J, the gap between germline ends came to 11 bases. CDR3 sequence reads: CASSEWAGDGYTF. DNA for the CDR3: TGTGCCAGCAGTGAATGGGCAGGGGACGGCTACACCTTC.

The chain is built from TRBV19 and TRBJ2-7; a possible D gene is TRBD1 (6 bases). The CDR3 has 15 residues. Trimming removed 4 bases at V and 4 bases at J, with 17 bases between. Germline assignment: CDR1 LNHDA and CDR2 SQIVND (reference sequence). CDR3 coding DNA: TGTGCCAGTAGTAGATTGACAGGTATTCCTTACGAGCAGTACTTC. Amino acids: CASSRLTGIPYEQYF.

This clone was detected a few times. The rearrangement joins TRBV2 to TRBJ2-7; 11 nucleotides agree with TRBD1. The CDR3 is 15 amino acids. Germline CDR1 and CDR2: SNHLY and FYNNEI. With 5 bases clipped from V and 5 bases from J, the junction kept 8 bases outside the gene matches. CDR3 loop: CASSPWGDRGDEQYF. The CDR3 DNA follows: TGTGCCAGCAGTCCGTGGGGGGACAGGGGGGACGAGCAGTACTTC.

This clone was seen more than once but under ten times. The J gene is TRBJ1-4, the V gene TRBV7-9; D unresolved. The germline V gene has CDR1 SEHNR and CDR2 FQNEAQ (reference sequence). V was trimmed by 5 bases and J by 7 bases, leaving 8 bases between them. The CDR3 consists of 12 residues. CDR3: CASSTSPEKLFF. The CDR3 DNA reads TGTGCCAGCAGCACTAGCCCTGAAAAACTGTTTTTT.

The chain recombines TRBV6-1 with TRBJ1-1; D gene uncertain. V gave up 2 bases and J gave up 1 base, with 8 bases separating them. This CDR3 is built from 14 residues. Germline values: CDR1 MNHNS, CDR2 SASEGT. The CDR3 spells CASSEWAGNTEAFF. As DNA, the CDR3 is TGTGCCAGCAGTGAATGGGCAGGGAACACTGAAGCTTTCTTT.

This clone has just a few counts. CDR3 protein: CASSGRGRGNEKLFF. CDR3 coding DNA: TGTGCCAGTAGTGGCAGGGGTAGAGGTAATGAAAAACTGTTTTTT. The V call is TRBV19, the J call TRBJ1-4; maybe TRBD1 (6 bases). The CDR3 spans 15 residues. V lost 5 bases, J lost 4 bases, and 14 bases lay in between. Looked up from germline, CDR1 is LNHDA and CDR2 is SQIVND (reference sequence).

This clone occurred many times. CDR3 coding DNA: TGTGCCAGCAGCCAAGAACCTCCGGGACAGACCCCCTACGAGCAGTACTTC. Its protein is CASSQEPPGQTPYEQYF. The chain employs TRBV4-2 and TRBJ2-7; the match to TRBD1 covers 7 bases. CDR1 LGHNA and CDR2 YNFKEQ come from the germline V gene. Germline trimming cut 0 bases from V and 2 bases from J; bases unmatched to any gene: 10. The CDR3 extends over 17 amino acids.

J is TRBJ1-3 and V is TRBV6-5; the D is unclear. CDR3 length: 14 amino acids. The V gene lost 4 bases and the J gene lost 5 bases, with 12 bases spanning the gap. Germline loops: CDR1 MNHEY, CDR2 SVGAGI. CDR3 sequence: CASSSPDSRNTIYF. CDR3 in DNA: TGTGCCAGCAGTTCTCCCGACTCACGAAACACCATATATTTT.

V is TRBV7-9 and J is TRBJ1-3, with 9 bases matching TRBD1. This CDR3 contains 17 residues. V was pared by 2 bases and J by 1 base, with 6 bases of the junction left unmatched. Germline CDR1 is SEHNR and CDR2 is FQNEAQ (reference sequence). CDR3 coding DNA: TGTGCCAGCAGCTTATCACAGGGGGCATTTTCTGGAAACACCATATATTTT. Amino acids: CASSLSQGAFSGNTIYF.

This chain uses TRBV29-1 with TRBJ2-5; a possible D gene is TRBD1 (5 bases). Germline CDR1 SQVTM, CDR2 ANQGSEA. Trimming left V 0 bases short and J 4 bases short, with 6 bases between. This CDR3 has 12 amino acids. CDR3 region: CSVEEGVETQYF. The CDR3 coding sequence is TGCAGCGTTGAAGAAGGGGTAGAGACCCAGTACTTC.

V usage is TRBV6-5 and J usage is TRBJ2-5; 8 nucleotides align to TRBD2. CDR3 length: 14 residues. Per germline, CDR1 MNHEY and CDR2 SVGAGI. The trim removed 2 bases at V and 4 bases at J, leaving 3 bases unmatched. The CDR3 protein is CASSYVGTRETQYF. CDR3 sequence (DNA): TGTGCCAGCAGTTACGTAGGGACTAGAGAGACCCAGTACTTC.

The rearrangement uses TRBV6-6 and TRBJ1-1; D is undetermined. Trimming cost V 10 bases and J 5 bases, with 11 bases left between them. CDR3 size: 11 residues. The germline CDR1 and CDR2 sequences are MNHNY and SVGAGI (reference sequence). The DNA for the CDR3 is TGTGCCATAGCGGTGGGGACTGAAGCTTTCTTT. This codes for CAIAVGTEAFF.

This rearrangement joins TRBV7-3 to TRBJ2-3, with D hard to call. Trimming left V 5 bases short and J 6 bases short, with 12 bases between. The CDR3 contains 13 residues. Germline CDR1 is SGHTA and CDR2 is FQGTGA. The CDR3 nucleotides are TGTGCCAGCAGCCGCCTTTACTCGGATACGCAGTATTTT. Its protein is CASSRLYSDTQYF.

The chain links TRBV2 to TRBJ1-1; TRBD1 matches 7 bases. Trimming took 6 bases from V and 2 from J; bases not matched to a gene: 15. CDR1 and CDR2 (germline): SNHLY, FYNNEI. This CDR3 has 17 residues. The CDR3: CASSERGRQSLNTEAFF. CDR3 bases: TGTGCCAGCAGCGAGAGGGGGCGGCAGTCTCTTAACACTGAAGCTTTCTTT.

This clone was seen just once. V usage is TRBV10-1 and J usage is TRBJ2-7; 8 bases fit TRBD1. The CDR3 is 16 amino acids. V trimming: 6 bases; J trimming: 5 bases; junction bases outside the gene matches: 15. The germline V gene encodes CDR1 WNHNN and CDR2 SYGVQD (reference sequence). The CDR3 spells CASSLRGTGIGDEQYF. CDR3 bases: TGCGCCAGCAGCTTAAGGGGGACAGGTATCGGCGACGAGCAGTACTTC.

The CDR3 reads CASSFGRDSEAFF. The CDR3 nucleotides are TGTGCCAGCAGCTTTGGTCGAGACAGTGAAGCTTTCTTT. The chain links TRBV7-9 to TRBJ1-1; the D gene is possibly TRBD1 (5 bases). Germline CDR1 SEHNR, CDR2 FQNEAQ (reference sequence). The CDR3 sequence is 13 residues long. Trimming shortened V by 3 bases and J by 7 bases, and 12 bases separated the two germline ends.

The CDR3 spells CASSFSGGARDTQYF. The CDR3 DNA reads TGTGCCAGCAGTTTCAGCGGGGGGGCAAGGGATACGCAGTATTTT. V is TRBV28 and J is TRBJ2-3, with 10 bases aligning to TRBD2. This CDR3 comprises 15 residues. CDR1 MDHEN and CDR2 SYDVKM come from the germline V gene. V lost 3 bases to trimming and J lost 6 bases; unmatched junction nucleotides: 6. The variable domain in full, completed from reference TRBV28 and TRBJ2-3, reads DVKVTQSSRYLVKRTGEKVFLECVQDMDHENMFWYRQDPGLGLRLIYFSYDVKMKEKGDIPEGYSVSREKKERFSLILESASTNQTSMYLCASSFSGGARDTQYFGPGTRLTVL.

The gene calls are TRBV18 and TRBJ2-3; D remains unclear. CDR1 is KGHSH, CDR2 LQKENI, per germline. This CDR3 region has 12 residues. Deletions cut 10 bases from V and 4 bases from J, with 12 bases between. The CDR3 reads CATRDSPDTQYF. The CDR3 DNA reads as TGTGCCACCAGAGACTCGCCAGATACGCAGTATTTT. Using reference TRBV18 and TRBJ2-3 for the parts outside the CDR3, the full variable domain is NAGVMQNPRHLVRRRGQEARLRCSPMKGHSHVYWYRQLPEEGLKFMVYLQKENIIDESGMPKERFSAEFPKEGPSILRIQQVVRGDSAAYFCATRDSPDTQYFGPGTRLTVL.

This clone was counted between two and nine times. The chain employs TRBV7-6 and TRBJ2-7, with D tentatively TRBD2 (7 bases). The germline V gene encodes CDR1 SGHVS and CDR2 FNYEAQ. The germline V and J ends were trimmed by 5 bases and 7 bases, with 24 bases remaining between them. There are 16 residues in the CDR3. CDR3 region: CASSPPYGGLFREQYF. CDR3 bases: TGTGCCAGCAGCCCCCCATACGGGGGGCTCTTTAGGGAGCAGTACTTC.

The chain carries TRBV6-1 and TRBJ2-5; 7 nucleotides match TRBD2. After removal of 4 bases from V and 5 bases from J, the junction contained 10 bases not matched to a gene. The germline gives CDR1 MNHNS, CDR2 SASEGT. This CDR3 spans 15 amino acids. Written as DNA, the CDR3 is TGTGCCAGCAGTGTATCTAGCGGACAAATGGAGACCCAGTACTTC. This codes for CASSVSSGQMETQYF.

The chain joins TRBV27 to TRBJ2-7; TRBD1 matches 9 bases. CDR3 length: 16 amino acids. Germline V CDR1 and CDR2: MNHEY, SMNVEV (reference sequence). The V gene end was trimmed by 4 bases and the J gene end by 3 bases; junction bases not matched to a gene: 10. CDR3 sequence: CASSSYARDRVYEQYF. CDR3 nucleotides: TGTGCCAGCAGTTCCTACGCCCGGGACAGGGTCTACGAGCAGTACTTC.

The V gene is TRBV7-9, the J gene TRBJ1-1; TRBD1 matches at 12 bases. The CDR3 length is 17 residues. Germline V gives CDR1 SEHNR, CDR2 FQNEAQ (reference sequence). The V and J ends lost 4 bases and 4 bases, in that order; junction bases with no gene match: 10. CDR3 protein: CASSSGTGGSRVTEAFF. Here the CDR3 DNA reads TGTGCCAGCAGCTCAGGGACAGGGGGCTCGCGGGTCACTGAAGCTTTCTTT.

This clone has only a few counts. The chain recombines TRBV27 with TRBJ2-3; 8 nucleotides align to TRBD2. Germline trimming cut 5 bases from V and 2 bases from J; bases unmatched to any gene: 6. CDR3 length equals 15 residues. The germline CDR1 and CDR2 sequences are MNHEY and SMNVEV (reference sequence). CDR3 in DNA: TGTGCCAGCAGTCAACGGGGGGGCCTCACAGATACGCAGTATTTT. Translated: CASSQRGGLTDTQYF.

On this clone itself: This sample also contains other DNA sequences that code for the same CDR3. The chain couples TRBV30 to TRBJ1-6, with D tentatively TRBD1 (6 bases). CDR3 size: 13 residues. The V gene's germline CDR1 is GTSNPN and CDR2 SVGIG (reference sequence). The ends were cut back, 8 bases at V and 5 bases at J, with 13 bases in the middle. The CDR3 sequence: CARRQDNNSPLHF. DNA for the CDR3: TGTGCCAGAAGACAGGATAATAATTCACCCCTCCACTTT.

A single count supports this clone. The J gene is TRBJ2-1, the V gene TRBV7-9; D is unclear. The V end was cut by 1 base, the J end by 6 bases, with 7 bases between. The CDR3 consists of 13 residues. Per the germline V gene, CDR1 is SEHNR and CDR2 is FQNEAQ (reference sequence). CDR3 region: CASSLGLANEQFF. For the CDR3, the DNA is TGTGCCAGCAGCTTAGGGCTTGCCAATGAGCAGTTCTTC.

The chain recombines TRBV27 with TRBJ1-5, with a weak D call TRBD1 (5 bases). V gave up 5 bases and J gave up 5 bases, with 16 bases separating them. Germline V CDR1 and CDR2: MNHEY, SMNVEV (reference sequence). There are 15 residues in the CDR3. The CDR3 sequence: CASSPMLGGDQPQHF. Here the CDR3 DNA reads TGTGCCAGCAGTCCCATGCTGGGGGGGGATCAGCCCCAGCATTTT.

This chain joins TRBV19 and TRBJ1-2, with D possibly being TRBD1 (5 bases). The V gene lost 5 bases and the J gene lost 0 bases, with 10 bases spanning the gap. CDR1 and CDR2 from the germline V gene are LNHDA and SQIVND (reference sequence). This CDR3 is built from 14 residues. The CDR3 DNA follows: TGTGCCAGTAGTGTGGGGCAAGCTAACTATGGCTACACCTTC. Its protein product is CASSVGQANYGYTF.

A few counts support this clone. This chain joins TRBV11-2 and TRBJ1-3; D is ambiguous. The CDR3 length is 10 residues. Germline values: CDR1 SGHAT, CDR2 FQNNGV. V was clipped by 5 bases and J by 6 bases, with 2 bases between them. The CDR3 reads CASSQNTIYF. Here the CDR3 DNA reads TGTGCCAGCAGCCAAAACACCATATATTTT.

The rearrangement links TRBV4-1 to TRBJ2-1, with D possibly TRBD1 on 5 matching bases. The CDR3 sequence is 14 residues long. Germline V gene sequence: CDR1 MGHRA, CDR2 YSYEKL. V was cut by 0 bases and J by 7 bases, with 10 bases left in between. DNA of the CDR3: TGCGCCAGCAGCCAAGATGCAGGGCGGAATGAGCAGTTCTTC. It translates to CASSQDAGRNEQFF.

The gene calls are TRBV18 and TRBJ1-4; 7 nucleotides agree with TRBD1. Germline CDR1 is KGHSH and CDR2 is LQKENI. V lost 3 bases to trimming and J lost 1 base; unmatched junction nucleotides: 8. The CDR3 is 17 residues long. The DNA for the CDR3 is TGTGCCAGCTCACCTCTAGAAAGGACAGGAACTAATGAAAAACTGTTTTTT. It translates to CASSPLERTGTNEKLFF.